These 20 T cell receptor beta chains originate from one sample sequenced in a study of blood T cell repertoires in COVID-19. This table comes from immunoSEQ multiplex PCR, and its TCRdb copy is limited to in-frame clones, with some not included. The sample shows approximately 90,000 clones, 65% to 80% of them seen only once. Sequenced: peripheral blood. The receptors were sampled from a human donor in a cohort sampled during active COVID-19.

The rearrangement links TRBV3-1 (or the pseudogene TRBV3-2) to TRBJ1-2, with unresolved D. V shed 0 bases and J shed 4 bases, with 12 bases lying between them. The CDR3 spans 15 residues. Germline V gives CDR1 LGHDT, CDR2 YNNKEL (reference sequence). The CDR3 DNA reads as TGTGCCAGCAGCCAAGAAGAGGGCGACCCCTATGGCTACACCTTC. As protein: CASSQEEGDPYGYTF.

This sequence joins TRBV4-1 and TRBJ2-1, with D maybe TRBD2 (5 bases). CDR1 is MGHRA, CDR2 YSYEKL, per germline. V shed 9 bases and J shed 0 bases, with 15 bases lying between them. This CDR3 spans 15 amino acids. Written as DNA, the CDR3 is TGCGCCAGTACTGCGGGCGTTAGCTCCTACAATGAGCAGTTCTTC. Protein: CASTAGVSSYNEQFF.

Note on this clone: This CDR3 is also generated by other DNA sequences in the sample. The rearrangement links TRBV30 to TRBJ1-5; D uncertain. This CDR3 has 13 amino acids. Trimming removed 2 bases at V and 4 bases at J, with 9 bases between. Germline V gene lookup returns CDR1 GTSNPN and CDR2 SVGIG (reference sequence). CDR3 DNA: TGTGCCTGGAGTCGGGGAGAAAATCAGCCCCAGCATTTT. It specifies CAWSRGENQPQHF.

This clone was recorded many times. The chain is built from TRBV6-5 and TRBJ2-2; TRBD2 might be the D (7 bases). There are 13 residues in the CDR3. CDR1 MNHEY and CDR2 SVGAGI come from the germline V gene. Deletions cut 9 bases from V and 1 base from J, with 9 bases between. The CDR3 spells CARGGGNTGELFF. In DNA form, the CDR3 reads TGTGCCAGAGGGGGGGGGAACACCGGGGAGCTGTTTTTT.

The gene calls are TRBV18 and TRBJ1-1, with TRBD1 matching over 8 bases. The CDR3 is 14 residues long. V was clipped by 3 bases and J by 1 base; unmatched bases: 1. In germline, CDR1 is KGHSH, CDR2 LQKENI. The CDR3 loop is CASSPGTGNTEAFF. The DNA for the CDR3 is TGTGCCAGCTCACCTGGGACAGGGAACACTGAAGCTTTCTTT.

The chain employs TRBV18 and TRBJ1-6; D gene uncertain. CDR3 length equals 14 residues. Germline V lookup: CDR1 KGHSH, CDR2 LQKENI. V was pared by 4 bases and J by 7 bases, with 11 bases between. In nucleotides, the CDR3 is TGTGCCAGCTCACTGCCTAGCTCCAATTCACCCCTCCACTTT. Its protein is CASSLPSSNSPLHF. The complete variable domain, with remaining parts taken from reference TRBV18 and TRBJ1-6, reads NAGVMQNPRHLVRRRGQEARLRCSPMKGHSHVYWYRQLPEEGLKFMVYLQKENIIDESGMPKERFSAEFPKEGPSILRIQQVVRGDSAAYFCASSLPSSNSPLHFGNGTRLTVT.

The chain combines TRBV19 with TRBJ1-1; D unclear. Trimming removed 4 bases at V and 4 bases at J, with 13 bases between. Germline V gene lookup returns CDR1 LNHDA and CDR2 SQIVND (reference sequence). This CDR3 has 14 amino acids. This chain's CDR3 is CASSSRVRSTEAFF. In DNA, the CDR3 is TGTGCCAGTAGTAGCCGGGTAAGAAGCACTGAAGCTTTCTTT. Combining the CDR3 with reference TRBV19 and TRBJ1-1 gives the whole variable domain DGGITQSPKYLFRKEGQNVTLSCEQNLNHDAMYWYRQDPGQGLRLIYYSQIVNDFQKGDIAEGYSVSREKKESFPLTVTSAQKNPTAFYLCASSSRVRSTEAFFGQGTRLTVV.

The rearrangement links TRBV6-5 to TRBJ2-7, with D tentatively TRBD2 (6 bases). Germline V gene data show CDR1 as MNHEY and CDR2 as SVGAGI. This CDR3 is 13 amino acids long. V dropped 6 bases and J dropped 4 bases, with 13 bases sitting between them. For the CDR3, the DNA is TGTGCCAGCAGCCGGGGGTTGGTTTACGAGCAGTACTTC. This translates into CASSRGLVYEQYF.

The rearrangement uses TRBV14 and TRBJ2-1; weak D call: TRBD2 (5 bases). Per the germline V gene, CDR1 is SGHDN and CDR2 is FVKESK. Deletions cut 1 base from V and 3 bases from J, with 13 bases between. The CDR3 covers 16 residues. The CDR3 spells CASSQARGGLYNEQFF. Written as DNA, the CDR3 is TGTGCCAGCAGCCAAGCCCGGGGTGGGCTCTACAATGAGCAGTTCTTC.

As DNA, the CDR3 is TGTGCCAGCAGTGACCCCACGAAGAGAGTAGATTATAATTCACCCCTCCACTTT. It codes for CASSDPTKRVDYNSPLHF. The chain employs TRBV6-4 and TRBJ1-6; D unresolved. The germline V and J ends were trimmed by 2 bases and 4 bases, with 18 bases remaining between them. The germline V gene has CDR1 MRHNA and CDR2 SNTAGT. The CDR3 consists of 18 residues.

The V call is TRBV21-1, the J call TRBJ1-3; TRBD1 was called by the table and not checked on the DNA. TRBV21-1 is designated a pseudogene. CDR3 length: 14 residues. This CDR3 reads CASSIKADTDTIYF. The DNA for the CDR3 is TGTGCCAGCAGCATAAAAGCCGACACAGACACCATATATTTT.

The rearrangement uses TRBV30 and TRBJ1-2; no clear D gene. The germline gives CDR1 GTSNPN, CDR2 SVGIG (reference sequence). V was shortened by 4 bases and J by 6 bases, with 15 bases between the two germline ends. CDR3 length: 13 residues. The CDR3 sequence is CAWTYRGRNGYTF. DNA for the CDR3: TGTGCCTGGACCTATAGAGGGAGGAATGGCTACACCTTC. The full variable domain, completed using reference TRBV30 and TRBJ1-2, is SQTIHQWPATLVQPVGSPLSLECTVEGTSNPNLYWYRQAAGRGLQLLFYSVGIGQISSEVPQNLSASRPQDRQFILSSKKLLLSDSGFYLCAWTYRGRNGYTFGSGTRLTVV.

V gene TRBV7-6 combines with J gene TRBJ1-4, with D tentatively TRBD1 (5 bases). CDR3 size: 14 residues. Germline V gene sequence: CDR1 SGHVS, CDR2 FNYEAQ. V lost 1 base to trimming and J lost 5 bases, with 8 bases between them. In DNA form, the CDR3 reads TGTGCCAGCAGCTTAGGGGCAGGGAATGAAAAACTGTTTTTT. Translated, it gives CASSLGAGNEKLFF. The whole variable domain, filled in from reference TRBV7-6 and TRBJ1-4, reads GAGVSQSPRYKVTKRGQDVALRCDPISGHVSLYWYRQALGQGPEFLTYFNYEAQQDKSGLPNDRFSAERPEGSISTLTIQRTEQRDSAMYRCASSLGAGNEKLFFGSGTQLSVL.

The V and J genes are TRBV4-1 and TRBJ1-2, with a weak D call TRBD1 (5 bases). The CDR3 is 15 residues long. Trimming took off 1 base at V and 6 bases at J, with 15 bases between the two ends. Germline V CDR1 and CDR2: MGHRA, YSYEKL. CDR3 bases: TGCGCCAGCAGCCAAGTGCCTTCAGGGAGGGATGGCTACACCTTC. This codes for CASSQVPSGRDGYTF.

The V call is TRBV27, the J call TRBJ2-3; 11 bases are shared with TRBD2. This CDR3 has 16 residues. After removal of 1 base from V and 4 bases from J, the junction contained 4 bases not matched to a gene. The germline V gene encodes CDR1 MNHEY and CDR2 SMNVEV (reference sequence). The CDR3 DNA reads as TGTGCCAGCAGTTTATACCTAGCGGGAGGTGCAGATACGCAGTATTTT. It yields the protein CASSLYLAGGADTQYF.

The chain is built from TRBV6-4 and TRBJ2-7; TRBD1 agrees at 8 bases. V shed 7 bases, J shed 6 bases, and the junction held 5 bases outside the gene matches. Germline assignment: CDR1 MRHNA and CDR2 SNTAGT. The CDR3 runs to 12 residues. The CDR3: CASKKDRAEQYF. CDR3 bases: TGTGCCAGCAAGAAGGACAGGGCCGAGCAGTACTTC.

The chain couples TRBV7-9 to TRBJ2-6; 10 nucleotides agree with TRBD1. J lost 3 bases, V lost 1 base, and 6 bases had no gene match. This CDR3 contains 18 residues. CDR1 and CDR2 (germline): SEHNR, FQNEAQ (reference sequence). The CDR3 reads CASSLEGTGDLGANVLTF. The CDR3 DNA sequence: TGTGCCAGCAGCTTAGAAGGGACAGGGGACCTTGGGGCCAACGTCCTGACTTTC.

This clone was found a few times. The chain has TRBV25-1 and TRBJ1-3, with D unclear. Germline V gives CDR1 MGHDK, CDR2 SYGVNS. Trimming cost V 1 base and J 4 bases, with 11 bases left between them. The CDR3 covers 15 residues. CDR3 DNA: TGTGCCAGCAGTGAATTGGCCGGGGAAGGAAACACCATATATTTT. Amino acids: CASSELAGEGNTIYF.

The V gene is TRBV5-5, the J gene TRBJ2-7; 7 bases match TRBD1. Germline V gives CDR1 SGHKS, CDR2 YYEKEE (reference sequence). V dropped 0 bases and J dropped 2; count of bases not matched to a gene: 2. The CDR3 runs to 14 residues. CDR3 coding DNA: TGTGCCAGCAGCTTGGGACAGGGCCCCTACGAGCAGTACTTC. Translated, it gives CASSLGQGPYEQYF.

This clone was seen a handful of times. V and J are TRBV6-5 and TRBJ1-6, with D perhaps matching TRBD1 (5 bases). Deletions cut 6 bases from V and 6 bases from J, with 15 bases between. Germline CDR1 and CDR2: MNHEY and SVGAGI. CDR3 length equals 15 residues. The CDR3 protein is CASSPGLSGNSPLHF. CDR3 bases: TGTGCCAGCAGCCCAGGGTTATCTGGTAATTCACCCCTCCACTTT.